This is a list of T cell receptor beta chains from one sample in a study of cytomegalovirus exposure and HLA in healthy donors. TCRdb's table, derived via immunoSEQ multiplex PCR, lists solely in-frame clones and lacks some. The table lists some 190,000 clones, around nine tenths of them singletons. The specimen was PBMCs. All receptors come from a man between 25 and 39 years old in good health and CMV-seropositive. Each CDR3 is given with its conserved first and last residue. A row's size may be missing; if present it is once, few, many or a size class.

CDR3aa: CASSIEGVGDEQYF; v_gene: TRBV19; j_gene: TRBJ2-7; abundance: .
CDR3aa: CASSARTGYNEQFF; v_gene: TRBV7-2; j_gene: TRBJ2-1; abundance: .
CDR3aa: CASSYFRGYGYTF; v_gene: TRBV6-5; j_gene: TRBJ1-2; abundance: .
CDR3aa: CASSQAPIYNEQFF; v_gene: TRBV27; j_gene: TRBJ2-1; abundance: .
CDR3aa: CASSPPQGKEQFF; v_gene: TRBV18; j_gene: TRBJ2-1; abundance: .
CDR3aa: CASSFDRGTEAFF; v_gene: TRBV27; j_gene: TRBJ1-1; abundance: .
CDR3aa: CASSPSREDTQYF; v_gene: TRBV7-3; j_gene: TRBJ2-3; abundance: few
CDR3aa: CASSAGNIQYF; v_gene: TRBV5-6; j_gene: TRBJ2-4; abundance: .
CDR3aa: CASSDYTGELFF; v_gene: TRBV2; j_gene: TRBJ2-2; abundance: .
CDR3aa: CASSDTGLGQGWNEQFF; v_gene: TRBV27; j_gene: TRBJ2-1; abundance: .
CDR3aa: CASSPLAGAVSYEQYF; v_gene: TRBV9; j_gene: TRBJ2-7; abundance: .
CDR3aa: CASSVEGVGEKLFF; v_gene: TRBV9; j_gene: TRBJ1-4; abundance: .
CDR3aa: CASSPPLATEQFF; v_gene: TRBV13; j_gene: TRBJ2-1; abundance: .
CDR3aa: CASSLMTGGHYNEQFF; v_gene: TRBV5-1; j_gene: TRBJ2-1; abundance: once
CDR3aa: CASSRTGRESDTQYF; v_gene: TRBV5-8; j_gene: TRBJ2-3; abundance: once
CDR3aa: CASSLNKGQETQYF; v_gene: TRBV18; j_gene: TRBJ2-5; abundance: .
CDR3aa: CASRPQGATGELFF; v_gene: TRBV4-3; j_gene: TRBJ2-2; abundance: .
CDR3aa: CASSLGPKETQYF; v_gene: TRBV5-6; j_gene: TRBJ2-5; abundance: .
CDR3aa: CASTTKTGNTEAFF; v_gene: TRBV28; j_gene: TRBJ1-1; abundance: once
CDR3aa: CSVAGILGQETQYF; v_gene: TRBV29-1; j_gene: TRBJ2-5; abundance: .
CDR3aa: CASSPTSGNSYEQYF; v_gene: TRBV27; j_gene: TRBJ2-7; abundance: .
CDR3aa: CASSQEGANTEAFF; v_gene: TRBV7-3; j_gene: TRBJ1-1; abundance: .
CDR3aa: CASSNPPTANYGYTF; v_gene: TRBV4-1; j_gene: TRBJ1-2; abundance: .
CDR3aa: CASSPTPGANVLTF; v_gene: TRBV4-1; j_gene: TRBJ2-6; abundance: .
CDR3aa: CASTLNLLDTGELFF; v_gene: TRBV2; j_gene: TRBJ2-2; abundance: few
CDR3aa: CASSLDRGGQETQYF; v_gene: TRBV11-2; j_gene: TRBJ2-5; abundance: few
CDR3aa: CAWSDGTGRTYEQYF; v_gene: TRBV30; j_gene: TRBJ2-7; abundance: .
CDR3aa: CASSLRSDSPNIQYF; v_gene: TRBV7-6; j_gene: TRBJ2-4; abundance: .
CDR3aa: CASLFGTEAFF; v_gene: TRBV25-1; j_gene: TRBJ1-1; abundance: .
CDR3aa: CASSWAGAYQETQYF; v_gene: TRBV19; j_gene: TRBJ2-5; abundance: .
CDR3aa: CASTGPGRAEAFF; v_gene: TRBV19; j_gene: TRBJ1-1; abundance: once
CDR3aa: CASSSRDSLYTEAFF; v_gene: TRBV7-2; j_gene: TRBJ1-1; abundance: .